A selection of T cell receptor beta chains follows, all from one sample in a study of T-cell memory formation after mild COVID-19. From the 5' RACE reads, TCRdb called clonotypes with MiXCR, one entry per CDR3 protein. The sample records 270,000 or so distinct CDR3 sequences, over 15% being singletons. The specimen was PBMCs or a T cell subset sorted from them (not recorded which). The receptors derive from a man aged 18 to 29 who had mild COVID-19 (a few samples of this study predate the infection). Cell type and time point are not known. Both conserved end residues are part of each CDR3. A D gene is named only where the DNA matches it firmly. Clone size appears in some rows only: once, few, many, or a class for an expanded clone.

CDR3: CASSLGRVAGELFF
DNA: TGTGCCAGCAGCTTAGGCAGGGTTGCCGGGGAGCTGTTTTTT
J: TRBJ2-2
V: TRBV7-3
size: NA
length: 14
D: NA

CDR3: CASSRVADSNQPQHF
DNA: TGTGCCAGCAGTAGGGTTGCGGATAGCAATCAGCCCCAGCATTTT
J: TRBJ1-5
V: TRBV6-5
size: NA
length: 15
D: NA

CDR3: CASRPGQGGETQYF
DNA: TGTGCCAGCAGACCGGGACAGGGGGGAGAGACCCAGTACTTC
J: TRBJ2-5
V: TRBV6-2/TRBV6-3
size: few
length: 14
D: TRBD1

CDR3: CARNTQGGGNTEAFF
DNA: TGTGCCAGAAATACACAGGGGGGGGGGAACACTGAAGCTTTCTTT
J: TRBJ1-1
V: TRBV12-3/TRBV12-4
size: NA
length: 15
D: TRBD1

CDR3: CASSTWDSKETQYF
DNA: TGTGCCAGCAGCACGTGGGACAGCAAAGAGACCCAGTACTTC
J: TRBJ2-5
V: TRBV14
size: few
length: 14
D: TRBD1

CDR3: CATSSPGSTDTQYF
DNA: TGTGCCACCAGCAGCCCGGGAAGCACAGATACGCAGTATTTT
J: TRBJ2-3
V: TRBV15
size: NA
length: 14
D: NA

CDR3: CSARRTSGGSTDTQYF
DNA: TGCAGTGCTAGAAGGACTAGCGGGGGAAGCACAGATACGCAGTATTTT
J: TRBJ2-3
V: TRBV20-1
size: NA
length: 16
D: TRBD2

CDR3: CASRPLFATNEKLFF
DNA: TGTGCCAGCAGGCCCCTGTTCGCAACTAATGAAAAACTGTTTTTT
J: TRBJ1-4
V: TRBV6-5
size: few
length: 15
D: NA

CDR3: CAWSPQRGAGQPQHF
DNA: TGTGCCTGGAGTCCCCAGCGGGGGGCAGGACAGCCCCAGCATTTT
J: TRBJ1-5
V: TRBV30
size: NA
length: 15
D: NA

CDR3: CASSYSVRAGNTIYF
DNA: TGTGCCAGCAGTTACTCGGTCAGGGCTGGAAACACCATATATTTT
J: TRBJ1-3
V: TRBV6-5
size: NA
length: 15
D: NA

CDR3: CASSSGTGAYNEQFF
DNA: TGCGCCAGCAGCTCCGGGACAGGGGCCTACAATGAGCAGTTCTTC
J: TRBJ2-1
V: TRBV5-1
size: many
length: 15
D: TRBD1

CDR3: CASSSGWAGNTIYF
DNA: TGTGCCAGCAGTTCCGGGTGGGCTGGAAACACCATATATTTT
J: TRBJ1-3
V: TRBV9
size: few
length: 14
D: NA

CDR3: CASRHPPTAYEQYF
DNA: TGCGCCAGCAGACACCCGCCGACAGCCTACGAGCAGTACTTC
J: TRBJ2-7
V: TRBV5-1
size: many
length: 14
D: NA

CDR3: CASSFGRRSQYNSGNTIYF
DNA: TGTGCCAGCAGCTTCGGAAGAAGATCACAATATAACTCTGGAAACACCATATATTTT
J: TRBJ1-3
V: TRBV7-9
size: NA
length: 19
D: NA

CDR3: CASLKTGGDEQYF
DNA: TGTGCCAGCCTCAAGACCGGGGGGGATGAACAGTATTTT
J: TRBJ2-3
V: TRBV6-5
size: few
length: 13
D: TRBD2

CDR3: CASSPNPTGNTEAFF
DNA: TGTGCCAGCAGCCCAAACCCGACAGGGAACACTGAAGCTTTCTTT
J: TRBJ1-1
V: TRBV5-5
size: NA
length: 15
D: NA

CDR3: CASSYSRDRGEYGYTF
DNA: TGTGCCAGCAGTTACTCGAGGGACCGAGGGGAATATGGCTACACCTTC
J: TRBJ1-2
V: TRBV6-6
size: few
length: 16
D: NA

CDR3: CASSLEDTDSPLHF
DNA: TGTGCCAGCAGCTTAGAGGACACGGATTCACCCCTCCACTTT
J: TRBJ1-6
V: TRBV7-9
size: many
length: 14
D: NA

CDR3: CASSPEAGQYNEQFF
DNA: TGTGCCAGCAGCCCCGAAGCGGGGCAATACAATGAGCAGTTCTTC
J: TRBJ2-1
V: TRBV7-6
size: NA
length: 15
D: TRBD2

CDR3: CASSIGLVGNEQFF
DNA: TGTGCCAGCAGCATTGGACTAGTGGGCAATGAGCAGTTCTTC
J: TRBJ2-1
V: TRBV7-2
size: NA
length: 14
D: TRBD2

CDR3: CSAQGGLNYGYTF
DNA: TGCAGCGCTCAGGGGGGACTTAACTATGGCTACACCTTC
J: TRBJ1-2
V: TRBV29-1
size: NA
length: 13
D: TRBD1

CDR3: CAWSATWNTEAFF
DNA: TGTGCCTGGAGTGCCACATGGAACACTGAAGCTTTCTTT
J: TRBJ1-1
V: TRBV30
size: few
length: 13
D: NA